Below, 32 T cell receptor beta chains from the same sample are listed, as sequenced in a study of T cells in Graves' hyperthyroidism and ophthalmopathy (dated by TCRdb to between 2018 and 2021). The library came from multiplex PCR. TCRdb names Illumina HiSeq 2000 as the instrument used. TCR beta CDR3 regions were amplified from RNA transcripts. For the first round of RT-PCR on the TCR CDR3, the HTBI primer set was used together with the Qiagen OneStep RT-PCR kit. TCRdb ran its own pipeline on the public reads, namely fastp trimming at Q25 and MiXCR clone calling, and kept in-frame beta chains. Rows with a matching CDR3 protein are joined into one entry that keeps the most common DNA and genes. For this sample the table gives about 290,000 distinct CDR3 sequences, of which about 15% were detected only once. Jointly, the top ten make up around 33% of the sample. The sample was blood. The receptors were sampled from a young man with Graves' hyperthyroidism.

This clonotype was recorded at least ten times. The CDR3 sequence is CSARLPTSYEQYF. The CDR3 DNA follows: TGCAGTGCTAGGCTACCGACCTCCTACGAGCAGTACTTC. The chain joins TRBV20-1 to TRBJ2-7; no clear D. Germline-derived CDR1 and CDR2 are DFQATT and SNEGSKA (reference sequence). V was cut by 3 bases and J by 0 bases, with 9 bases left in between. The CDR3 spans 13 residues.

The V call is TRBV7-2, the J call TRBJ2-7; D is possibly TRBD1 (5 bases). CDR3 size: 15 residues. CDR1 is SGHTA, CDR2 FQGNSA, per germline. Trimming left V 3 bases short and J 0 bases short, with 12 bases between. The CDR3 sequence is CASSLAGISSYEQYF. The CDR3 bases are TGTGCCAGCAGCTTGGCAGGGATTAGCTCCTACGAGCAGTACTTC.

This clonotype was seen a handful of times. The CDR3 nucleotides read TGTGCTAGTGGTTTGGTACGCATCAATCGGCCGCAAAACAATGAGCAGTTCTTC. Translating it yields CASGLVRINRPQNNEQFF. The V call is TRBV12-5, the J call TRBJ2-1; D remains unclear. Germline CDR1 and CDR2: LGHNT and FRNRAP. V lost 0 bases, J lost 5 bases, and 20 bases lay in between. The CDR3 contains 18 residues.

This clonotype has a count of ten or more. J is TRBJ2-7 and V is TRBV10-3; no reliable D call. This CDR3 comprises 12 residues. Germline CDR1 is ENHRY and CDR2 is SYGVKD. V lost 8 bases to trimming and J lost 5 bases, with 13 bases between them. The CDR3 DNA reads as TGTGCCATCGGTAAGCCGTCGGACGAGCAGTACTTC. It codes for CAIGKPSDEQYF.

At least ten counts were recorded for this clonotype. V is TRBV20-1 and J is TRBJ1-5, with TRBD1 identical over 8 bases. Germline assignment: CDR1 DFQATT and CDR2 SNEGSKA (reference sequence). Losses at the gene ends were 4 bases for V and 2 bases for J; bases not matched to a gene: 4. CDR3 length: 14 residues. The DNA for the CDR3 is TGCAGTGCTAAACAGGGGGGTGGCAATCAGCCCCAGCATTTT. This encodes CSAKQGGGNQPQHF.

This chain uses TRBV5-1 with TRBJ2-5; TRBD2 aligns across 11 bases. Germline lookup yields CDR1 SGHRS and CDR2 YFSETQ. The J segment lost 3 bases and the V segment lost 0 bases, leaving 7 bases of the junction unmatched. The CDR3 has 17 residues. The CDR3 protein is CASSLVWLAGGEETQYF. The CDR3 nucleotides are TGCGCCAGCAGCTTGGTGTGGCTAGCGGGAGGTGAAGAGACCCAGTACTTC.

This clonotype was counted many times. The V gene is TRBV28, the J gene TRBJ1-4; D gene ambiguous. Looked up from germline, CDR1 is MDHEN and CDR2 is SYDVKM. The ends were cut back, 4 bases at V and 3 bases at J, with 15 bases in the middle. The CDR3 length is 16 residues. The CDR3 coding sequence is TGTGCCAGCAGTTCAACGGACGGTTCTGCTAATGAAAAACTGTTTTTT. Translated: CASSSTDGSANEKLFF. The variable domain in full, with the rest retrieved from reference TRBV28 and TRBJ1-4, is DVKVTQSSRYLVKRTGEKVFLECVQDMDHENMFWYRQDPGLGLRLIYFSYDVKMKEKGDIPEGYSVSREKKERFSLILESASTNQTSMYLCASSSTDGSANEKLFFGSGTQLSVL.

This clonotype has ten or more counts. This chain joins TRBV6-1 and TRBJ1-2; a weak D match, TRBD1 (5 bases). CDR1 MNHNS and CDR2 SASEGT come from the germline V gene. V lost 8 bases to trimming and J lost 7 bases, with 17 bases between them. CDR3 size: 13 residues. CDR3 amino acids: CASSPTFGGGYTF. The CDR3 region has the DNA TGTGCCAGCTCACCGACGTTTGGGGGTGGCTACACCTTC.

This clonotype showed up many times. The genes are TRBV29-1 and TRBJ2-1; D is unclear. The CDR3 loop spans 14 amino acids. The V and J ends lost 5 bases and 5 bases respectively, with 16 bases between them. CDR1 is SQVTM and CDR2 is ANQGSEA in the germline V gene. The CDR3, as DNA: TGCAGCGTTCCTCTCGACGTAACCCACAATGAGCAGTTCTTC. Translated, it gives CSVPLDVTHNEQFF.

The table lists this clonotype with many counts. The rearrangement joins TRBV5-1 to TRBJ2-2, with D tentatively TRBD2 (6 bases). Trimming left V 4 bases short and J 4 bases short, with 32 bases between. The CDR3 runs 21 residues. In germline, CDR1 is SGHRS, CDR2 YFSETQ. In DNA form, the CDR3 reads TGCGCCAGCAGCACATCCCGTGGGGGAGTAAAGGCGGGAACCTTCACCGGGGAGCTGTTTTTT. Its translation is CASSTSRGGVKAGTFTGELFF.

This clonotype appeared a few times. This could be a read error, since a much larger clone is one nucleotide away. This sequence joins TRBV18 and TRBJ1-1; a possible D gene is TRBD1 (5 bases). The CDR3 extends over 13 amino acids. Looked up from germline, CDR1 is KGHSH and CDR2 is LQKENI. CDR3 DNA: TGTGCCGGCTCACCCGTACAGGAAGGTGGGGCTTTCTTT. Translation: CAGSPVQEGGAFF.

The chain carries TRBV7-9 and TRBJ1-6; D unresolved. The V end lost 6 bases, the J end lost 9 bases, and 12 bases lay between the germline ends. Germline CDR1 is SEHNR and CDR2 is FQNEAQ (reference sequence). CDR3 length: 13 residues. The CDR3 DNA is TGTGCCAGCAGGGGAAATTTATTTTCACCCCTCCACTTT. Protein: CASRGNLFSPLHF.

There are many counts of this clonotype. This chain joins TRBV7-8 and TRBJ2-3; TRBD2 matches at 13 bases. V gave up 1 base and J gave up 7 bases; unmatched junction bases: 8. CDR1 SGHVS and CDR2 FQNEAQ come from the germline V gene. CDR3 size: 17 residues. The CDR3 nucleotides are TGTGCCAGCAGCTTAGTAGTAGGACTAGCGGGAGTAAATACGCAGTATTTT. It encodes CASSLVVGLAGVNTQYF.

This rearrangement joins TRBV7-2 to TRBJ2-7; 8 positions agree with TRBD1. V shed 5 bases, J shed 5 bases, and the junction held 8 bases outside the gene matches. Germline V lookup: CDR1 SGHTA, CDR2 FQGNSA. The CDR3 runs to 14 residues. For the CDR3, the DNA is TGTGCCAGCAGCGCCAGGACAGGGTGGAACGAGCAGTACTTC. Its translation is CASSARTGWNEQYF.

Comments on this clonotype: Given a much more abundant clone one base away, this may be a read error. The rearrangement links TRBV29-1 to TRBJ2-1; 13 bases agree with TRBD2. Matching the DNA end better, TRBJ2-7 makes the J call doubtful. CDR3 size: 18 residues. The germline V gene encodes CDR1 SQVTM and CDR2 ANQGSEA. CDR3 in DNA: TGCAGCGTTGGCGGACAGGGACTAGCGGGAATCTCCTACAATGAGCAGTACTTC. Encoded protein: CSVGGQGLAGISYNEQYF.

This clonotype was detected many times. The chain couples TRBV20-1 to TRBJ2-7; 10 nucleotides align to TRBD2. The germline V gene encodes CDR1 DFQATT and CDR2 SNEGSKA (reference sequence). With 1 base clipped from V and 5 bases from J, the junction kept 11 bases outside the gene matches. There are 16 residues in the CDR3. The CDR3 loop reads CSARGAGGYLRDEQYF. Here the CDR3 DNA reads TGCAGTGCTAGAGGAGCGGGAGGGTATCTCAGGGACGAGCAGTACTTC.

This clonotype was seen at least ten times. The J gene is TRBJ1-5, the V gene TRBV28; D not resolved. With 11 bases removed from V and 4 bases from J, the gap between germline ends came to 15 bases. The germline V gene has CDR1 MDHEN and CDR2 SYDVKM. This CDR3 comprises 13 residues. CDR3 DNA sequence: TGTGCCGTCCTGGGAACTTCGAATCAGCCCCAGCATTTT. Its protein is CAVLGTSNQPQHF.

This clonotype has ten or more counts. The chain uses TRBV11-2 and TRBJ2-5; D possibly corresponds to TRBD1 (5 bases). This CDR3 contains 14 residues. Trimming took 5 bases from V and 3 from J, leaving 13 bases between them. Germline lookup yields CDR1 SGHAT and CDR2 FQNNGV. In DNA, the CDR3 is TGTGCCAGCAGCCCGACAGTGTCCGAAGAGACCCAGTACTTC. It is translated as CASSPTVSEETQYF.

This clonotype has only a few counts. The chain recombines TRBV7-9 with TRBJ2-1; D remains unclear. This CDR3 comprises 15 residues. Per the germline V gene, CDR1 is SEHNR and CDR2 is FQNEAQ (reference sequence). The V end lost 4 bases, the J end lost 4 bases, and 14 bases lay between the germline ends. The CDR3 DNA follows: TGTGCCAGCAGCTCGTTTGACAATCGTTACAATGAGCAGTTCTTC. This gives the protein CASSSFDNRYNEQFF.

In this sample, this clonotype turned up many times. This sequence joins TRBV11-3 and TRBJ2-3, with D unclear. Trimming took off 3 bases at V and 0 bases at J, with 10 bases between the two ends. This CDR3 contains 15 residues. Germline CDR1 and CDR2: SGHNT and YENEEA. The CDR3 region has the DNA TGTGCCAGCAGCTTTCGGCAGGAGAGCACAGATACGCAGTATTTT. Translating gives CASSFRQESTDTQYF.

This clonotype occurred many times. The gene calls are TRBV5-1 and TRBJ2-4; D perhaps matches TRBD2 (5 bases). CDR3 length: 13 residues. Trimming shortened V by 2 bases and J by 9 bases, and 12 bases separated the two germline ends. Germline loops: CDR1 SGHRS, CDR2 YFSETQ. The CDR3 region is CASSFSPRGIQYF. The DNA for the CDR3 is TGCGCCAGCAGCTTCTCCCCTCGGGGCATTCAGTACTTC.

This clonotype has at least ten counts. This likely comes from a read error, as the CDR3 has no conserved phenylalanine or tryptophan at its end. The chain has TRBV30 and TRBJ1-1; D gene uncertain. This CDR3 is 15 amino acids long. Trimming removed 4 bases at V and 0 bases at J, with 15 bases between. Germline CDR1 GTSNPN, CDR2 SVGIG (reference sequence). CDR3: CAWNGDSGVNTEAFL. The CDR3 nucleotides read TGTGCCTGGAATGGGGATTCGGGAGTGAACACTGAAGCTTTCCTT.

This clonotype has at least ten counts. The CDR3 nucleotides are TGTGCCAGCAGCGACAGACAGGGGGCCCTCTACGAGCAGTACTTC. Its translation: CASSDRQGALYEQYF. The chain links TRBV2 to TRBJ2-7; 10 nucleotides align to TRBD1. CDR1 is SNHLY and CDR2 is FYNNEI in the germline V gene. V lost 6 bases to trimming and J lost 3 bases; unmatched junction nucleotides: 8. The CDR3 totals 15 residues.

This clonotype occurred a few times. This sequence joins TRBV29-1 and TRBJ2-5; D is undetermined. Germline-derived CDR1 and CDR2 are SQVTM and ANQGSEA. The CDR3 runs 11 residues. Trimming shortened V by 6 bases and J by 1 base, and 6 bases separated the two germline ends. The CDR3 region has the DNA TGCAGCGTACGGATCCAAGAGACCCAGTACTTC. This encodes CSVRIQETQYF. The full variable domain, completed using reference TRBV29-1 and TRBJ2-5, is SAVISQKPSRDICQRGTSLTIQCQVDSQVTMMFWYRQQPGQSLTLIATANQGSEATYESGFVIDKFPISRPNLTFSTLTVSNMSPEDSSIYLCSVRIQETQYFGPGTRLLVL.

This clonotype was seen at least ten times. This chain connects TRBV11-2 to TRBJ1-2; no reliable D call. The CDR3 is made up of 13 amino acids. V was pared by 5 bases and J by 1 base, with 8 bases between. Germline loops: CDR1 SGHAT, CDR2 FQNNGV. For the CDR3, the DNA is TGTGCCAGCAGCCAAACAGATAACTATGGCTACACCTTC. Protein product: CASSQTDNYGYTF.

The chain carries TRBV7-9 and TRBJ1-5; 8 nucleotides agree with TRBD1. CDR1 is SEHNR and CDR2 is FQNEAQ in the germline V gene (reference sequence). This CDR3 has 13 residues. Losses at the gene ends were 5 bases for V and 8 bases for J; bases not matched to a gene: 5. The CDR3 sequence: CASSLTGAKPQHF. In DNA form, the CDR3 reads TGTGCCAGCAGCCTGACAGGGGCAAAGCCCCAGCATTTT. Full variable domain (missing parts from reference TRBV7-9 and TRBJ1-5): DTGVSQNPRHKITKRGQNVTFRCDPISEHNRLYWYRQTLGQGPEFLTYFQNEAQLEKSRLLSDRFSAERPKGSFSTLEIQRTEQGDSAMYLCASSLTGAKPQHFGDGTRLSIL.

The chain carries TRBV29-1 and TRBJ1-2; no clear D. The CDR3 has 13 amino acids. Trimming left V 3 bases short and J 4 bases short, with 12 bases between. The germline V gene has CDR1 SQVTM and CDR2 ANQGSEA. Written as DNA, the CDR3 is TGCAGCGTTGACCGGGAGAACGCCTATGGCTACACCTTC. Translating it yields CSVDRENAYGYTF. Complete variable domain (other parts from reference TRBV29-1 and TRBJ1-2): SAVISQKPSRDICQRGTSLTIQCQVDSQVTMMFWYRQQPGQSLTLIATANQGSEATYESGFVIDKFPISRPNLTFSTLTVSNMSPEDSSIYLCSVDRENAYGYTFGSGTRLTVV.

This clonotype showed up many times. The chain uses TRBV12-3 or TRBV12-4 and TRBJ1-1; D is undetermined. Deletions cut 3 bases from V and 3 bases from J, with 11 bases between. This CDR3 comprises 14 residues. DNA for the CDR3: TGTGCCAGCAGTTTTCGGCAGGAAGACACTGAAGCTTTCTTT. Residues: CASSFRQEDTEAFF.

The rearrangement joins TRBV7-9 to TRBJ1-5; weak D call: TRBD1 (5 bases). Per the germline V gene, CDR1 is SEHNR and CDR2 is FQNEAQ (reference sequence). CDR3 length equals 19 residues. The V end was cut by 6 bases, the J end by 0 bases, with 24 bases between. CDR3 residues: CASSNPRDARKGSNQPQHF. The CDR3 nucleotides are TGTGCCAGCAGTAACCCCCGGGACGCCAGGAAAGGTAGCAATCAGCCCCAGCATTTT.

This clonotype was seen repeatedly, ten times or more. J is TRBJ2-1 and V is TRBV2, with D possibly called TRBD1 or TRBD2 (5 bases each). The V gene lost 6 bases and the J gene lost 7 bases, with 13 bases spanning the gap. This CDR3 comprises 13 residues. Germline CDR1 and CDR2: SNHLY and FYNNEI. The CDR3 reads CASRWDPKNEQFF. The CDR3 DNA follows: TGTGCCAGCAGATGGGACCCGAAAAATGAGCAGTTCTTC.

The table lists this clonotype with many counts. This chain joins TRBV28 and TRBJ2-7; no reliable D call. The CDR3 contains 11 residues. CDR1 is MDHEN and CDR2 is SYDVKM in the germline V gene. V lost 6 bases to trimming and J lost 4 bases, with 7 bases between them. The DNA for the CDR3 is TGTGCCAGCAGCTCCCCTTACGAGCAGTACTTC. Amino acids: CASSSPYEQYF.

The table lists this clonotype with many counts. The gene calls are TRBV27 and TRBJ2-7, with D possibly being TRBD2 (6 bases). V was clipped by 4 bases and J by 7 bases, with 20 bases between them. Germline assignment: CDR1 MNHEY and CDR2 SMNVEV (reference sequence). The CDR3 is made up of 15 amino acids. CDR3 protein: CASSSPSMGRREQYF. The CDR3 DNA sequence: TGTGCCAGCAGTTCCCCATCCATGGGGAGGAGGGAGCAGTACTTC.